This entry features one TCR beta chain sequence. Its antigen is not known. The source of the sample is a study of circulating and synovial CD4+ cells in juvenile arthritis. The study's findings and limits: T cell genome counts differed by at least an order of magnitude between CPL and CD4 samples. These blood cells shared more CDR3 sequences with synovium than bulk blood. These repertoires were less diverse than bulk blood CD4 repertoires.

The junction had 6 bases not matched to a gene; V was cut back by 5 bases and J by 9 bases. Germline V gene lookup returns CDR1 LNHDA and CDR2 SQIVND (reference sequence). The CDR3 runs 13 residues. This table comes from immunoSEQ multiplex PCR, and its TCRdb copy is limited to in-frame clones, with some not included. The repertoire holds about 33,000 clones, over 90% seen once, with 0.15% to 0.2% in the top ten. Material for sequencing was CD4+ T cells from blood. The source of this sequence is a human donor with juvenile idiopathic arthritis. The chain uses TRBV19 and TRBJ1-5; 8 bases match TRBD1. The CDR3 region is CASSVAGGGPQHF. CDR3 in DNA: TGTGCCAGTAGTGTCGCAGGGGGCGGGCCCCAGCATTTT.